These T cell receptor beta chains were read from a single sample in a study of radiation and T cells in renal cell carcinoma. Method: immunoSEQ multiplex PCR; TCRdb's copy keeps in-frame clones and lacks some. The sample holds roughly 130,000 clones, 75% to 90% seen once. Specimen: blood, collected from a patient whose treatment included radiotherapy and nephrectomy. These receptors all come from a woman aged 60 to 75 with renal cell carcinoma. The CDR3 runs from the conserved cysteine through the conserved F or W. A D gene is named only where the DNA matches it firmly. Expanded clones get a size class; other rows say once, few or many, or leave the size out.

TRBJ2-1,TRBD2,-,15,TRBV2,TGTGCCAGCAGGCAACTAGCGGGAGACAACAATGAGCAGTTCTTC,CASRQLAGDNNEQFF
TRBJ2-1,TRBD1,once,12,TRBV18,TGTGCCAGCTCACTACAGGGGAATGAGCAGTTCTTC,CASSLQGNEQFF
TRBJ1-3,TRBD1,-,15,TRBV18,TGTGCCAGCTCACCCGTGGACAGGGTAGGAAACACCATATATTTT,CASSPVDRVGNTIYF
TRBJ2-5,-,-,12,TRBV2,TGTGCCAGCAGCCTCTTACAAGAGACCCAGTACTTC,CASSLLQETQYF
TRBJ2-4,-,-,13,TRBV11-2,TGTGCCAGCAGCTTAGAAGGAAGACGCATTCAGTACTTC,CASSLEGRRIQYF
TRBJ1-3,-,-,15,TRBV9,TGTGCCAGCAGCGTAGGAATCCATATTGGAAACACCATATATTTT,CASSVGIHIGNTIYF
TRBJ2-3,TRBD2,-,16,TRBV5-1,TGCGCCAGCAGCATTAGCGGGAGGGCGAGCACAGATACGCAGTATTTT,CASSISGRASTDTQYF
TRBJ1-2,TRBD1,-,14,TRBV30,TGTGCCTGGACTCGACAGGGCCACTCAAGCGGCTACACCTTC,CAWTRQGHSSGYTF
TRBJ2-3,TRBD2,-,17,TRBV9,TGTGCCAGCAGCGTAGTACCGGGCGGGAGGGGAGCAGATACGCAGTATTTT,CASSVVPGGRGADTQYF
TRBJ2-7,TRBD1,-,13,TRBV19,TGTGCCAGTGGACAGGGGCTCTCCTACGAGCAGTACTTC,CASGQGLSYEQYF
TRBJ1-4,TRBD1,-,18,TRBV11-2,TGTGCCAGCAGCGCTCGCTCCGGGACAGGGGGCCTGCGGGAAAAACTGTTTTTT,CASSARSGTGGLREKLFF
TRBJ1-2,-,-,16,TRBV28,TGTGCCAGCAGCTACAACGTACAGGAACCTGACTATGGCTACACCTTC,CASSYNVQEPDYGYTF
TRBJ2-1,-,-,15,TRBV7-2,TGTGCCAGCAGCTTGGGGGGGCGCGGGGTGGATGAGCAGTTCTTC,CASSLGGRGVDEQFF
TRBJ1-1,-,-,14,TRBV4-3,TGCGCCAGCAGCCAAGCCGACAGGTACACTGAAGCTTTCTTT,CASSQADRYTEAFF
TRBJ2-7,-,-,16,TRBV7-2,TGTGCCAGCAGCCCCAGGGGGGAGGGATTCACCTACGAGCAGTACTTC,CASSPRGEGFTYEQYF
TRBJ1-5,-,-,11,TRBV28,TGTGCCAGCACTGAGAACGGCCCCCAGCATTTT,CASTENGPQHF
TRBJ1-5,-,-,15,TRBV6-5,TGTGCCAGCAGTTACTCCGGGGTGGGCAATCAGCCCCAGCATTTT,CASSYSGVGNQPQHF
TRBJ1-6,-,-,15,TRBV19,TGTGCCAGTAGCGTACCGGGGCTTCAGGATTCACCCCTCCACTTT,CASSVPGLQDSPLHF
TRBJ1-5,-,-,15,TRBV19,TGTGCCAGTAGTATTTCATGGTCAGGGAATCAGCCCCAGCATTTT,CASSISWSGNQPQHF
TRBJ2-2,-,-,14,TRBV28,-,CASSLEREAGELFF
TRBJ1-2,-,few,14,TRBV2,TGTGCCAGCAGTGTGAGCCCCAGGGGCTATGGCTACACCTTC,CASSVSPRGYGYTF
TRBJ2-1,-,once,14,TRBV6-5,TGTGCCAGCAGTTACGGGCAGGGCTACAATGAGCAGTTCTTC,CASSYGQGYNEQFF
TRBJ1-5,-,few,15,TRBV4-2,TGTGCCAGCAGCCAAGTAGGGGGTGTGGAACAGCCCCAGCATTTT,CASSQVGGVEQPQHF
TRBJ1-2,-,-,13,TRBV25-1,TGTGCCAGCAGTATAAGTCGGGACTATGGCTACACCTTC,CASSISRDYGYTF
TRBJ2-2,-,-,14,TRBV6-1,TGTGCCAGCAGTCCACCGGGCAGAAACGGGGAGCTGTTTTTT,CASSPPGRNGELFF
TRBJ2-7,-,once,13,TRBV7-2,TGTGCCAGCAGCTTAAGGCCGTCCCACGAGCAGTACTTC,CASSLRPSHEQYF